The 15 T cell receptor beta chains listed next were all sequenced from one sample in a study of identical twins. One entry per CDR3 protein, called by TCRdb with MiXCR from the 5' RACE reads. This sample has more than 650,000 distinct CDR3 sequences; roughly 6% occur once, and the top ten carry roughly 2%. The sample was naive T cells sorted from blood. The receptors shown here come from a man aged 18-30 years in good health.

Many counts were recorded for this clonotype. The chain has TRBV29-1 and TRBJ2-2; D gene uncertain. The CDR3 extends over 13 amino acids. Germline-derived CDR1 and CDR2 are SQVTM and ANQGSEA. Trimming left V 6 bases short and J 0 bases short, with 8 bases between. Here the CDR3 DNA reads TGCAGCGTGGTGGCGGCGAACACCGGGGAGCTGTTTTTT. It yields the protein CSVVAANTGELFF.

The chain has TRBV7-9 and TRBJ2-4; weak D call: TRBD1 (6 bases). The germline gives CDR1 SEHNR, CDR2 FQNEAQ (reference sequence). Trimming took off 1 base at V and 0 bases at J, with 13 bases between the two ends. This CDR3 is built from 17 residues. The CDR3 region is CASSLGPGVLAKNIQYF. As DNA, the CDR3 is TGTGCCAGCAGCTTAGGCCCAGGGGTTCTAGCCAAAAACATTCAGTACTTC. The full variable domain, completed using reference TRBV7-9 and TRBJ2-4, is DTGVSQNPRHKITKRGQNVTFRCDPISEHNRLYWYRQTLGQGPEFLTYFQNEAQLEKSRLLSDRFSAERPKGSFSTLEIQRTEQGDSAMYLCASSLGPGVLAKNIQYFGAGTRLSVL.

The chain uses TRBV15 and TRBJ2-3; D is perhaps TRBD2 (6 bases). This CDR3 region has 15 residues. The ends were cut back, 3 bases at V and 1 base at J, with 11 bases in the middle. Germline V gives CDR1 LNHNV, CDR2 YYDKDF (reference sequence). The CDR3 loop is CATSSLARGTDTQYF. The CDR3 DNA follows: TGTGCCACCAGCAGTCTAGCGAGGGGCACAGATACGCAGTATTTT.

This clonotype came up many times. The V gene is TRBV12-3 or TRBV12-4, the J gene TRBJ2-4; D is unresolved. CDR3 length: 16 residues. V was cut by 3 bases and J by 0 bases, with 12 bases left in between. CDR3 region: CASSLSSRGAKNIQYF. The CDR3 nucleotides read TGTGCCAGCAGTTTGTCTAGTCGTGGAGCCAAAAACATTCAGTACTTC.

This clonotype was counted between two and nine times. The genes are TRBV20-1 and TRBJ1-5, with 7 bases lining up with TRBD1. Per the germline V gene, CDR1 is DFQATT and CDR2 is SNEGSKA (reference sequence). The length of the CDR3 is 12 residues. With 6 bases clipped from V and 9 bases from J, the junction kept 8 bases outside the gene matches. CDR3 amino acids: CSARDSRWPQHF. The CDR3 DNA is TGCAGTGCGAGGGACAGTAGATGGCCCCAGCATTTT.

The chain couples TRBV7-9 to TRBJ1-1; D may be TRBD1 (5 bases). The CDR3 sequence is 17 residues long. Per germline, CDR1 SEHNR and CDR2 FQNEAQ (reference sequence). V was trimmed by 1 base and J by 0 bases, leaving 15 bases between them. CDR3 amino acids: CASSLGGRFSMNTEAFF. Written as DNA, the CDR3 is TGTGCCAGCAGCTTAGGGGGCCGCTTTTCCATGAACACTGAAGCTTTCTTT. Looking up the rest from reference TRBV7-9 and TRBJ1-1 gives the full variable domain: DTGVSQNPRHKITKRGQNVTFRCDPISEHNRLYWYRQTLGQGPEFLTYFQNEAQLEKSRLLSDRFSAERPKGSFSTLEIQRTEQGDSAMYLCASSLGGRFSMNTEAFFGQGTRLTVV.

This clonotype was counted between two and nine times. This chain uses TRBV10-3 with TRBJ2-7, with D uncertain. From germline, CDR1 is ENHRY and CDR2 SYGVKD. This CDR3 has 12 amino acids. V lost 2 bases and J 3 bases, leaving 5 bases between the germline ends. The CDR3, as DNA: TGTGCCATCAGTGAGGACGGCTACGAGCAGTACTTC. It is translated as CAISEDGYEQYF.

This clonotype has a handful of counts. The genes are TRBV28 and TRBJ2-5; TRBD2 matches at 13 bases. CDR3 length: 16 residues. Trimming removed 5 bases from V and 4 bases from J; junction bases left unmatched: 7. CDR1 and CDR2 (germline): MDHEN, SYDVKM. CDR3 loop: CASSLRLAGGRETQYF. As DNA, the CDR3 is TGTGCCAGCAGTCTGAGACTAGCGGGAGGTCGAGAGACCCAGTACTTC.

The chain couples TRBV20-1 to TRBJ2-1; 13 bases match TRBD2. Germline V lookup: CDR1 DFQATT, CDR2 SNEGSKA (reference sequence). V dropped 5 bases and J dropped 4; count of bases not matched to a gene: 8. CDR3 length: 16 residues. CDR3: CSAWRTSGGVYNEQFF. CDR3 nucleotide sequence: TGCAGTGCTTGGAGGACTAGCGGGGGTGTGTACAATGAGCAGTTCTTC.

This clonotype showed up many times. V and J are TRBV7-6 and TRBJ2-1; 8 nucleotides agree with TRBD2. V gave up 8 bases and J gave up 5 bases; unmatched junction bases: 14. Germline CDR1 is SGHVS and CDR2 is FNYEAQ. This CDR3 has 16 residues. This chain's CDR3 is CASGGVSGTLHNEQFF. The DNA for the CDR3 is TGTGCCAGCGGTGGGGTTAGCGGGACGTTACACAATGAGCAGTTCTTC.

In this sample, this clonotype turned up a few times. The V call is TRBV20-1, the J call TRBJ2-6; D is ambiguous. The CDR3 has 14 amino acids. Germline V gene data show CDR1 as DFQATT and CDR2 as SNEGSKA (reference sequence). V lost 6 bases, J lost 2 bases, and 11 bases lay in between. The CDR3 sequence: CSAPHRAGANVLTF. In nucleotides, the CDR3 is TGCAGTGCCCCCCATAGGGCTGGGGCCAACGTCCTGACTTTC.

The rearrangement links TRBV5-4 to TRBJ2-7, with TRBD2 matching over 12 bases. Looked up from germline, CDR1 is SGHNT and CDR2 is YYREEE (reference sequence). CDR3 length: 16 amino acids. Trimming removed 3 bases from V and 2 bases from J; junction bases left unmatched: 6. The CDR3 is CASSSKTSGSPYEQYF. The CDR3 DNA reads TGTGCCAGCAGCTCCAAGACTAGCGGGAGCCCCTACGAGCAGTACTTC. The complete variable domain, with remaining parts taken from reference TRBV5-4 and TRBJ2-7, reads ETGVTQSPTHLIKTRGQQVTLRCSSQSGHNTVSWYQQALGQGPQFIFQYYREEENGRGNFPPRFSGLQFPNYSSELNVNALELDDSALYLCASSSKTSGSPYEQYFGPGTRLTVT.

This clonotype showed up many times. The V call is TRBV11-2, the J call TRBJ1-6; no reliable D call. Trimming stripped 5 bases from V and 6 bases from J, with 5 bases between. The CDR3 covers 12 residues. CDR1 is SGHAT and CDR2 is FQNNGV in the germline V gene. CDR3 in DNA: TGTGCCAGCAGCCCAAGTAATTCACCCCTCCACTTT. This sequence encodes CASSPSNSPLHF.

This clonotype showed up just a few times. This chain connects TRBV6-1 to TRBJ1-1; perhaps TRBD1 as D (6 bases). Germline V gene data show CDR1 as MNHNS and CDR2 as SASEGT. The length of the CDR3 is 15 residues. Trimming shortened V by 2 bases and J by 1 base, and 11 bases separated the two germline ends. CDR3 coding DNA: TGTGCCAGCAGTGAACCGGGACATAGGAACACTGAAGCTTTCTTT. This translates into CASSEPGHRNTEAFF.

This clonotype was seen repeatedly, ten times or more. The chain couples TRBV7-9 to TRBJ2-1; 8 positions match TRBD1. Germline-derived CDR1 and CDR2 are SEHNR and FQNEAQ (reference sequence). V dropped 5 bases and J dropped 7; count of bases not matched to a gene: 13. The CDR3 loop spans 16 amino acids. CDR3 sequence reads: CASSPSVWTGTNEQFF. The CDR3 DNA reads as TGTGCCAGCAGCCCCAGCGTTTGGACAGGGACGAATGAGCAGTTCTTC.